A single sample is the source of the 21 T cell receptor beta chains below, sequenced in a study of T cell responses to AZD1222 COVID-19 vaccine. Using immunoSEQ multiplex PCR, the repertoire was profiled, and TCRdb retains in-frame clones only, with some absent. The sample records about 110,000 clones, approximately 89% being singletons. The material sequenced was peripheral blood, taken on day 0 of MenACWY control vaccination. Every receptor here comes from an adult in good health.

The chain combines TRBV6-5 with TRBJ2-2, with D perhaps matching TRBD2 (5 bases). Germline V lookup: CDR1 MNHEY, CDR2 SVGAGI. The CDR3 runs to 14 residues. V shed 9 bases and J shed 3 bases, with 14 bases lying between them. CDR3 loop: CASMDRADTGELFF. The CDR3 DNA is TGTGCCAGTATGGACCGAGCGGACACCGGGGAGCTGTTTTTT.

This clone was recorded once. Here the CDR3 reads CASSQDAGRSGETQYF. Written as DNA, the CDR3 is TGTGCCAGCAGCCAAGATGCCGGGAGGAGCGGAGAGACCCAGTACTTC. The chain is built from TRBV3-1 (or the pseudogene TRBV3-2) and TRBJ2-5; TRBD2 agrees at 7 bases. V was clipped by 0 bases and J by 4 bases; unmatched bases: 8. Germline CDR1 is LGHDT and CDR2 is YNNKEL (reference sequence). The CDR3 runs to 16 residues.

The chain couples TRBV5-8 to TRBJ1-1; D is ambiguous. Germline CDR1 and CDR2: SGHTS and YDEGEE. Between the trimmed V and J ends, which lost 0 bases and 5 bases, there was a span of 5 bases. The length of the CDR3 is 12 residues. In DNA form, the CDR3 reads TGTGCCAGCAGCTTGGCGGAGACTGAAGCTTTCTTT. It yields the protein CASSLAETEAFF. The complete variable domain, with remaining parts taken from reference TRBV5-8 and TRBJ1-1, reads EAGVTQSPTHLIKTRGQQATLRCSPISGHTSVYWYQQALGLGLQFLLWYDEGEERNRGNFPPRFSGRQFPNYSSELNVNALELEDSALYLCASSLAETEAFFGQGTRLTVV.

The chain joins TRBV5-5 to TRBJ1-1; D remains ambiguous. Trimming cost V 3 bases and J 1 base, with 7 bases left between them. Germline V gene sequence: CDR1 SGHKS, CDR2 YYEKEE (reference sequence). CDR3 size: 13 residues. CDR3 sequence (DNA): TGTGCCAGCAGCTCCGACTGGAACACTGAAGCTTTCTTT. It encodes CASSSDWNTEAFF.

V and J are TRBV5-1 and TRBJ1-1, with D unresolved. The ends were cut back, 3 bases at V and 2 bases at J, with 11 bases in the middle. The CDR3 contains 14 residues. Germline-derived CDR1 and CDR2 are SGHRS and YFSETQ. The CDR3 coding sequence is TGCGCCAGCAGCTGGGGAGGGTTTAACACTGAAGCTTTCTTT. Residues: CASSWGGFNTEAFF.

The chain is built from TRBV5-6 and TRBJ1-1; no clear D. Germline CDR1 is SGHDT and CDR2 is YYEEEE. The CDR3 is 12 residues long. Trimming took 5 bases from V and 4 from J, leaving 9 bases between them. The CDR3 nucleotides read TGTGCCAGCAGTTTGCCTAGCACTGAAGCTTTCTTT. Translated, it gives CASSLPSTEAFF.

J is TRBJ2-7 and V is TRBV7-9; TRBD2 aligns across 7 bases. Losses at the gene ends were 5 bases for V and 4 bases for J; bases not matched to a gene: 8. CDR1 SEHNR and CDR2 FQNEAQ come from the germline V gene (reference sequence). This CDR3 comprises 14 residues. This chain's CDR3 is CASSRSGPIYEQYF. In nucleotides, the CDR3 is TGTGCCAGCAGCCGTAGCGGGCCAATATACGAGCAGTACTTC.

This rearrangement joins TRBV7-2 to TRBJ1-6; TRBD1 might be the D (6 bases). V was shortened by 2 bases and J by 11 bases, with 13 bases between the two germline ends. Per germline, CDR1 SGHTA and CDR2 FQGNSA. CDR3 length: 14 amino acids. DNA for the CDR3: TGTGCCAGCAGCTTAAAACAGGGTAGGACACCCCTCCACTTT. Protein sequence: CASSLKQGRTPLHF. Complete variable domain (other parts from reference TRBV7-2 and TRBJ1-6): GAGVSQSPSNKVTEKGKDVELRCDPISGHTALYWYRQSLGQGLEFLIYFQGNSAPDKSGLPSDRFSAERTGGSVSTLTIQRTQQEDSAVYLCASSLKQGRTPLHFGNGTRLTVT.

The J gene is TRBJ2-5, the V gene TRBV3-1 (or the pseudogene TRBV3-2); possibly TRBD2 for D (6 bases). Germline V CDR1 and CDR2: LGHDT, YNNKEL (reference sequence). Trimming cost V 3 bases and J 3 bases, with 14 bases left between them. CDR3 length equals 15 residues. The CDR3 region is CASSQAAAGKETQYF. The CDR3 DNA follows: TGTGCCAGCAGCCAGGCGGCGGCGGGGAAAGAGACCCAGTACTTC.

The chain carries TRBV3-1 (or the pseudogene TRBV3-2) and TRBJ1-5; 8 positions agree with TRBD1. This CDR3 region has 15 residues. V shed 4 bases, J shed 7 bases, and the junction held 9 bases outside the gene matches. Germline CDR1 LGHDT, CDR2 YNNKEL (reference sequence). CDR3 DNA sequence: TGTGCCAGCAGCCCGGACAGGGCAATTAGGCAGCCCCAGCATTTT. Amino acids: CASSPDRAIRQPQHF.

The chain carries TRBV4-2 and TRBJ2-5; TRBD1 aligns across 9 bases. J lost 4 bases, V lost 1 base, and 1 base had no gene match. The CDR3 is made up of 14 amino acids. Germline CDR1 reads LGHNA; CDR2 reads YNFKEQ. This chain's CDR3 is CASSQGQGGETQYF. Here the CDR3 DNA reads TGTGCCAGCAGCCAAGGACAGGGGGGAGAGACCCAGTACTTC.

The chain links TRBV5-4 to TRBJ1-2, with 8 bases identical to TRBD1. There are 14 residues in the CDR3. V gave up 1 base and J gave up 2 bases; unmatched junction bases: 1. Per germline, CDR1 SGHNT and CDR2 YYREEE (reference sequence). CDR3 sequence: CASSLRDRNYGYTF. DNA of the CDR3: TGTGCCAGCAGCTTGAGGGACAGGAACTATGGCTACACCTTC. The full variable domain, with the rest looked up from reference TRBV5-4 and TRBJ1-2, is ETGVTQSPTHLIKTRGQQVTLRCSSQSGHNTVSWYQQALGQGPQFIFQYYREEENGRGNFPPRFSGLQFPNYSSELNVNALELDDSALYLCASSLRDRNYGYTFGSGTRLTVV.

The V and J genes are TRBV28 and TRBJ1-1; no reliable D call. The CDR3 covers 17 residues. Germline V CDR1 and CDR2: MDHEN, SYDVKM. The ends were cut back, 1 base at V and 1 base at J, with 16 bases in the middle. In nucleotides, the CDR3 is TGTGCCAGCAGTTTATTCGGTTCGAAGGGCCAGAACACTGAAGCTTTCTTT. As protein: CASSLFGSKGQNTEAFF.

The J gene is TRBJ1-2, the V gene TRBV7-9; 7 bases align to TRBD1. Germline V gene data show CDR1 as SEHNR and CDR2 as FQNEAQ (reference sequence). V shed 2 bases and J 4 bases; nucleotides not matched to a gene: 7. This CDR3 region has 15 residues. The CDR3 region has the DNA TGTGCCAGCAGCTTACTACATGCAGGGGGCTATGGCTACACCTTC. This gives the protein CASSLLHAGGYGYTF.

The CDR3: CASSMWHPGQSSGNTIYF. The CDR3 DNA reads as TGTGCCAGTAGTATGTGGCACCCCGGACAGAGCTCTGGAAACACCATATATTTT. The chain uses TRBV19 and TRBJ1-3; TRBD1 might be the D (6 bases). V lost 3 bases to trimming and J lost 0 bases, with 18 bases between them. This CDR3 comprises 18 residues. Germline lookup yields CDR1 LNHDA and CDR2 SQIVND (reference sequence).

The J gene is TRBJ1-2, the V gene TRBV19, with TRBD1 as a possible D gene (5 bases). Germline CDR1 LNHDA, CDR2 SQIVND (reference sequence). The CDR3 is made up of 14 amino acids. Trimming pared 5 bases from V and 2 bases from J, leaving 12 bases between. In nucleotides, the CDR3 is TGTGCCAGTAGTTCAGGGATGGAGAACTATGGCTACACCTTC. Protein: CASSSGMENYGYTF.

The table lists this clone with a count of one. The chain carries TRBV9 and TRBJ1-4, with 7 bases identical to TRBD1. Germline CDR1 and CDR2: SGDLS and YYNGEE. The ends lost 0 bases at V and 5 bases at J; junction bases unmatched: 10. The CDR3 covers 17 residues. CDR3 DNA sequence: TGTGCCAGCAGCGTAGGGGGACAGATGAACCGGAATGAAAAACTGTTTTTT. Amino acids: CASSVGGQMNRNEKLFF.

The rearrangement links TRBV3-1 (or the pseudogene TRBV3-2) to TRBJ1-1, with unresolved D. The CDR3 runs to 13 residues. The ends were cut back, 2 bases at V and 4 bases at J, with 8 bases in the middle. CDR1 and CDR2 from the germline V gene are LGHDT and YNNKEL (reference sequence). As DNA, the CDR3 is TGTGCCAGCAGCCAACGACGGGGCACTGAAGCTTTCTTT. It translates to CASSQRRGTEAFF.

The CDR3 sequence: CASSEHRRSYNEQFF. The CDR3 nucleotides read TGTGCCAGCAGTGAACACCGGCGCTCCTACAATGAGCAGTTCTTC. The chain combines TRBV6-1 with TRBJ2-1; D not certain. The CDR3 totals 15 residues. V dropped 2 bases and J dropped 0 bases, with 8 bases sitting between them. Germline V CDR1 and CDR2: MNHNS, SASEGT.

V is TRBV5-5 and J is TRBJ1-5; D is uncertain. V lost 1 base to trimming and J lost 0 bases, with 8 bases between them. This CDR3 has 15 amino acids. The germline V gene encodes CDR1 SGHKS and CDR2 YYEKEE (reference sequence). CDR3 sequence (DNA): TGTGCCAGCAGCTTGTTAGGGAATAGCAATCAGCCCCAGCATTTT. Amino acids: CASSLLGNSNQPQHF.

This chain joins TRBV3-1 (or the pseudogene TRBV3-2) and TRBJ1-4; TRBD1 might be the D (5 bases). Trimming shortened V by 2 bases and J by 11 bases, and 18 bases separated the two germline ends. In germline, CDR1 is LGHDT, CDR2 YNNKEL (reference sequence). The CDR3 totals 15 residues. The CDR3 DNA reads as TGTGCCAGCAGCCAAAAAGAGGGGCGTCTGTGGAAACTGTTTTTT. Protein: CASSQKEGRLWKLFF.